The 32 T cell receptor beta chains listed next were all sequenced from one sample in a study of monozygotic twins with inflammatory bowel disease. One entry per CDR3 protein, without DNA, is what TCRdb gives after re-calling the 5' RACE reads. This sample's table reports 330,000 or so distinct CDR3 sequences. The sequencing input was blood. The receptor set was obtained from a human donor with ulcerative colitis or Crohn's disease, or a healthy co-twin of an affected twin (not recorded which).

The chain is built from TRBV20-1 and TRBJ2-2; TCRdb lists TRBD2, though no DNA is available to test this call. CDR1 is DFQATT, CDR2 SNEGSKA, per germline (reference sequence). The CDR3 covers 13 residues. The CDR3 sequence is CSALGSGTGELFF.

The chain couples TRBV9 to TRBJ2-1; TCRdb selects TRBD2, and the lack of DNA leaves this call unchecked. The germline V gene has CDR1 SGDLS and CDR2 YYNGEE. This CDR3 has 12 residues. The CDR3 is CASSASSDEQFF. The full variable domain, in which reference TRBV9 and TRBJ2-1 provide the parts outside the CDR3, is DSGVTQTPKHLITATGQRVTLRCSPRSGDLSVYWYQQSLDQGLQFLIQYYNGEERAKGNILERFSAQQFPDLHSELNLSSLELGDSALYFCASSASSDEQFFGPGTRLTVL.

The chain couples TRBV15 to TRBJ2-4. This CDR3 region has 15 residues. The germline V gene has CDR1 LNHNV and CDR2 YYDKDF (reference sequence). This CDR3 reads CATSRDGSQRNIQYF.

The rearrangement uses TRBV28 and TRBJ2-3; TCRdb gives TRBD2 as the D gene, but with no DNA this cannot be confirmed. The CDR3 has 16 amino acids. Germline CDR1 MDHEN, CDR2 SYDVKM. CDR3 loop: CASSPAGRENTDTQYF.

J is TRBJ2-1 and V is TRBV15; TCRdb gives TRBD1 as the D gene, but with no DNA this cannot be confirmed. Germline-derived CDR1 and CDR2 are LNHNV and YYDKDF (reference sequence). This CDR3 contains 15 residues. Here the CDR3 reads CATSRDPSGGLFQFF.

CDR3: CASREGTANEETQYF. V and J are TRBV11-2 and TRBJ2-5; the TRBD1 assignment by TCRdb is unverifiable without DNA. CDR1 is SGHAT and CDR2 is FQNNGV in the germline V gene. The CDR3 is 15 amino acids.

CDR3 region: CSASRDVAQETQYF. The rearrangement joins TRBV20-1 to TRBJ2-5; the D call of TRBD1 rests on TCRdb alone, since no DNA is present to check it. CDR1 is DFQATT and CDR2 is SNEGSKA in the germline V gene (reference sequence). The CDR3 has 14 residues.

The V call is TRBV6-6, the J call TRBJ2-7. Germline V gene sequence: CDR1 MNHNY, CDR2 SVGAGI (reference sequence). The CDR3 has 13 amino acids. CDR3 loop: CASSQAGRYEQYF.

This rearrangement joins TRBV29-1 to TRBJ2-2; there is no DNA to check the TCRdb D call of TRBD2. The CDR3 is 14 amino acids. CDR1 and CDR2 from the germline V gene are SQVTM and ANQGSEA. The CDR3 loop reads CSVGSGRATGELFF.

The gene calls are TRBV7-6 and TRBJ1-3; TCRdb proposes TRBD1, but this gene call is untestable without DNA. CDR1 is SGHVS and CDR2 is FNYEAQ in the germline V gene. The CDR3 loop spans 17 amino acids. The CDR3 loop reads CASSLSPLTATGNTIYF.

This chain's CDR3 is CATSRDPTGGSTDTQYF. This chain joins TRBV15 and TRBJ2-3; TCRdb lists TRBD1, though no DNA is available to test this call. Germline CDR1 is LNHNV and CDR2 is YYDKDF (reference sequence). The CDR3 has 17 residues.

The chain combines TRBV2 with TRBJ2-2. The CDR3 covers 14 residues. From germline, CDR1 is SNHLY and CDR2 FYNNEI. This CDR3 reads CASSLTQFTGELFF.

Here the CDR3 reads CASSLSGQGNTGELFF. The rearrangement links TRBV5-1 to TRBJ2-2; TCRdb names TRBD1, which stays unverified in the absence of DNA. The CDR3 covers 16 residues. The germline V gene has CDR1 SGHRS and CDR2 YFSETQ.

The rearrangement uses TRBV5-1 and TRBJ2-7; absent DNA, TCRdb's TRBD1 call cannot be checked. The CDR3 runs to 15 residues. The germline gives CDR1 SGHRS, CDR2 YFSETQ. CDR3 region: CASSPRQGTTYEQYF.

This sequence joins TRBV28 and TRBJ2-5. The CDR3 loop spans 15 amino acids. The germline CDR1 and CDR2 sequences are MDHEN and SYDVKM. CDR3 sequence: CASSFKTDPSETQYF.

The CDR3 loop reads CASSLDSVVNIQYF. The rearrangement joins TRBV12-3 or TRBV12-4 to TRBJ2-4; the D call from TCRdb, TRBD2, cannot be confirmed without DNA. This CDR3 contains 14 residues.

The rearrangement links TRBV2 to TRBJ2-1; as DNA is missing, the TRBD2 call by TCRdb cannot be tested. CDR1 SNHLY and CDR2 FYNNEI come from the germline V gene. The CDR3 loop spans 15 amino acids. The chain's CDR3 is CASTNLAGGPSEQFF. Complete variable domain (other parts from reference TRBV2 and TRBJ2-1): EPEVTQTPSHQVTQMGQEVILRCVPISNHLYFYWYRQILGQKVEFLVSFYNNEISEKSEIFDDQFSVERPDGSNFTLKIRSTKLEDSAMYFCASTNLAGGPSEQFFGPGTRLTVL.

This chain connects TRBV28 to TRBJ2-1; as DNA is missing, the TRBD1 call by TCRdb cannot be tested. Germline-derived CDR1 and CDR2 are MDHEN and SYDVKM. The CDR3 length is 13 residues. CDR3 loop: CASSLSPGNEQFF.

J is TRBJ2-3 and V is TRBV7-2. The CDR3 spans 13 residues. Germline CDR1 reads SGHTA; CDR2 reads FQGNSA. The CDR3 sequence: CASSLAQSDTQYF. The full variable domain, completed using reference TRBV7-2 and TRBJ2-3, is GAGVSQSPSNKVTEKGKDVELRCDPISGHTALYWYRQSLGQGLEFLIYFQGNSAPDKSGLPSDRFSAERTGGSVSTLTIQRTQQEDSAVYLCASSLAQSDTQYFGPGTRLTVL.

This chain uses TRBV7-6 with TRBJ2-7; the TRBD1 assignment by TCRdb is unverifiable without DNA. Germline-derived CDR1 and CDR2 are SGHVS and FNYEAQ. The CDR3 is 15 amino acids. This CDR3 reads CASSLAGGPSYEQYF.

The chain is built from TRBV5-1 and TRBJ2-7. Germline CDR1 reads SGHRS; CDR2 reads YFSETQ. This CDR3 comprises 15 residues. The CDR3 loop is CASSRVIGEIYEQYF.

The rearrangement uses TRBV12-3 or TRBV12-4 and TRBJ2-2; as DNA is missing, the TRBD1 call by TCRdb cannot be tested. The CDR3 sequence is 16 residues long. The CDR3 is CASSFFRQGATGELFF.

The chain joins TRBV20-1 to TRBJ2-7; without DNA, the TCRdb call of TRBD1 cannot be checked. This CDR3 region has 12 residues. Germline V gene data show CDR1 as DFQATT and CDR2 as SNEGSKA (reference sequence). CDR3 amino acids: CSASAGLDEQYF.

The chain is built from TRBV29-1 and TRBJ1-2; TCRdb picks TRBD1, but there is no DNA to check that call. The CDR3 length is 13 residues. Per germline, CDR1 SQVTM and CDR2 ANQGSEA. CDR3 loop: CSVELDRANGYTF.

The V call is TRBV7-9, the J call TRBJ2-1; TCRdb's assignment of TRBD2 cannot be checked, as there is no DNA. The CDR3 spans 14 residues. Germline values: CDR1 SEHNR, CDR2 FQNEAQ (reference sequence). The CDR3 loop is CASSLPAGGNEQFF.

The V call is TRBV20-1, the J call TRBJ2-7; TCRdb gives TRBD1 as the D gene, but with no DNA this cannot be confirmed. Germline assignment: CDR1 DFQATT and CDR2 SNEGSKA (reference sequence). The CDR3 has 13 amino acids. The CDR3 loop reads CSAPGRGSYEQYF.

This chain links TRBV28 with TRBJ2-1; TCRdb proposes TRBD2, but this gene call is untestable without DNA. The CDR3 loop spans 13 amino acids. The V gene's germline CDR1 is MDHEN and CDR2 SYDVKM. The CDR3 sequence: CASASQERDEQFF.

This chain links TRBV7-9 with TRBJ2-1. CDR3 size: 12 residues. CDR1 SEHNR and CDR2 FQNEAQ come from the germline V gene (reference sequence). CDR3 protein: CASSLSVNEQFF.

The V gene is TRBV20-1, the J gene TRBJ1-4; lacking DNA, the TRBD1 call made by TCRdb goes unchecked. The CDR3 is 13 residues long. Germline lookup yields CDR1 DFQATT and CDR2 SNEGSKA (reference sequence). The CDR3 protein is CSATGTGKGTRFF.

J is TRBJ1-3 and V is TRBV5-5. The CDR3 loop spans 16 amino acids. CDR1 SGHKS and CDR2 YYEKEE come from the germline V gene (reference sequence). CDR3 loop: CASSLGHRISGNTIYF.

This rearrangement joins TRBV18 to TRBJ1-3. CDR3 length: 16 amino acids. Germline V CDR1 and CDR2: KGHSH, LQKENI. This CDR3 reads CASSATPTGSGNTIYF. Full variable domain (rest looked up from reference TRBV18 and TRBJ1-3): NAGVMQNPRHLVRRRGQEARLRCSPMKGHSHVYWYRQLPEEGLKFMVYLQKENIIDESGMPKERFSAEFPKEGPSILRIQQVVRGDSAAYFCASSATPTGSGNTIYFGEGSWLTVV.

This sequence joins TRBV28 and TRBJ2-4; the D gene TCRdb calls, TRBD1, cannot be checked with no DNA. The CDR3 covers 12 residues. The germline V gene has CDR1 MDHEN and CDR2 SYDVKM. CDR3 in amino acids: CASRGHKNIQYF. Based on the CDR3 plus reference TRBV28 and TRBJ2-4, the full variable domain is DVKVTQSSRYLVKRTGEKVFLECVQDMDHENMFWYRQDPGLGLRLIYFSYDVKMKEKGDIPEGYSVSREKKERFSLILESASTNQTSMYLCASRGHKNIQYFGAGTRLSVL.